A single sample is the source of the 29 T cell receptor beta chains below, sequenced in a study of T cell changes during pregnancy in multiple sclerosis. Assay used: immunoSEQ multiplex PCR; TCRdb lists only in-frame clones, some missing. The table shows just over 35,000 clones, with roughly 87% occurring only once. The specimen comprised CD4+ T cells from peripheral blood mononuclear cells, sampled after pregnancy. The receptors here all came from a female donor in good health, enrolled as a control in a pregnancy study.

The rearrangement links TRBV9 to TRBJ2-7; 10 positions agree with TRBD1. The CDR3 loop spans 17 amino acids. V was clipped by 0 bases and J by 5 bases; unmatched bases: 11. Germline lookup yields CDR1 SGDLS and CDR2 YYNGEE. The CDR3: CASSVAPPGQGNDEQYF. The DNA for the CDR3 is TGTGCCAGCAGCGTAGCTCCACCGGGACAGGGGAACGACGAGCAGTACTTC.

This clone showed up just once. The germline gene is not matched at one end of the junction; a read error may be the cause. The chain joins TRBV28 to TRBJ2-7, with 8 bases identical to TRBD1. The CDR3 has 14 residues. The germline CDR1 and CDR2 sequences are MDHEN and SYDVKM. CDR3 nucleotide sequence: TGTGCCAGCAGTTTTTGGGTGAGACCGGGACAGGCGCACTTC. Translation gives CASSFWVRPGQAHF.

The chain carries TRBV9 and TRBJ2-7, with a tentative D call TRBD1 (5 bases). The germline V and J ends were trimmed by 1 base and 3 bases, with 8 bases remaining between them. This CDR3 has 13 amino acids. CDR1 is SGDLS and CDR2 is YYNGEE in the germline V gene. The CDR3 bases are TGTGCCAGCAGCGTATCAGGGTTCTACGAGCAGTACTTC. Translation gives CASSVSGFYEQYF. Drawing the rest from reference TRBV9 and TRBJ2-7, the complete variable domain is DSGVTQTPKHLITATGQRVTLRCSPRSGDLSVYWYQQSLDQGLQFLIQYYNGEERAKGNILERFSAQQFPDLHSELNLSSLELGDSALYFCASSVSGFYEQYFGPGTRLTVT.

The chain recombines TRBV7-3 with TRBJ2-1, with 11 positions matching TRBD2. Germline V CDR1 and CDR2: SGHTA, FQGTGA. V dropped 5 bases and J dropped 3; count of bases not matched to a gene: 6. CDR3 size: 16 residues. The CDR3 nucleotides read TGTGCCAGCAGCCGCAGCGGGACTAGCGGCTACAATGAGCAGTTCTTC. Translation gives CASSRSGTSGYNEQFF.

The CDR3 here is CASSRTGVLETQYF. CDR3 nucleotide sequence: TGTGCCAGCAGTCGTACAGGGGTTCTGGAGACCCAGTACTTC. The J gene is TRBJ2-5, the V gene TRBV28; TRBD1 agrees at 7 bases. Unmatched junction bases numbered 8, after V lost 5 bases and J lost 5 bases. The CDR3 extends over 14 amino acids. CDR1 is MDHEN, CDR2 SYDVKM, per germline.

The V and J genes are TRBV11-1 and TRBJ1-1; D unresolved. The V gene lost 4 bases and the J gene lost 4 bases, with 13 bases spanning the gap. This CDR3 region has 14 residues. Per the germline V gene, CDR1 is SGHAT and CDR2 is FQDESV (reference sequence). The CDR3: CASSSLTRSTEAFF. CDR3 nucleotide sequence: TGTGCCAGCAGCTCCCTGACGAGGTCCACTGAAGCTTTCTTT.

The chain is built from TRBV6-5 and TRBJ1-2; 9 bases fit TRBD1. The CDR3 spans 16 residues. The V gene end was trimmed by 2 bases and the J gene end by 3 bases; junction bases not matched to a gene: 7. CDR1 is MNHEY, CDR2 SVGAGI, per germline. CDR3 in DNA: TGTGCCAGCAGTTACACCCCCGGGACAGGGCACTATGGCTACACCTTC. Its protein is CASSYTPGTGHYGYTF.

This clone was seen just once. This chain joins TRBV19 and TRBJ1-3; D uncertain. Germline CDR1 is LNHDA and CDR2 is SQIVND (reference sequence). This CDR3 contains 13 residues. This CDR3 is CATKLADRNTIYF. In DNA form, the CDR3 reads TGTGCGACTAAACTGGCGGATAGAAACACCATATATTTT.

The chain is built from TRBV6-5 and TRBJ2-3; D remains ambiguous. CDR3 size: 15 residues. V gave up 4 bases and J gave up 3 bases, with 14 bases separating them. CDR1 and CDR2 from the germline V gene are MNHEY and SVGAGI. CDR3 sequence: CASSSPRGSTDTQYF. The DNA for the CDR3 is TGTGCCAGCAGTTCCCCGCGCGGTAGTACAGATACGCAGTATTTT.

CDR3 DNA: TGCGCCAGCAGCTTGGGGCAGGGAGGTAGGGAGCAGTTCTTC. Translating gives CASSLGQGGREQFF. The chain joins TRBV5-1 to TRBJ2-1, with D perhaps matching TRBD2 (6 bases). The ends were cut back, 0 bases at V and 10 bases at J, with 14 bases in the middle. This CDR3 is 14 amino acids long. Germline V gene lookup returns CDR1 SGHRS and CDR2 YFSETQ.

This chain joins TRBV28 and TRBJ1-4; D is possibly TRBD1 (6 bases). V was cut by 7 bases and J by 8 bases, with 20 bases left in between. From germline, CDR1 is MDHEN and CDR2 SYDVKM. CDR3 length: 15 amino acids. The CDR3 sequence is CASKIGGRTGEKLFF. The CDR3 DNA reads TGTGCCAGCAAGATCGGGGGGCGAACGGGGGAAAAACTGTTTTTT. Looking up the rest from reference TRBV28 and TRBJ1-4 gives the full variable domain: DVKVTQSSRYLVKRTGEKVFLECVQDMDHENMFWYRQDPGLGLRLIYFSYDVKMKEKGDIPEGYSVSREKKERFSLILESASTNQTSMYLCASKIGGRTGEKLFFGSGTQLSVL.

CDR3 sequence reads: CASSPSGRSTDTQYF. CDR3 DNA: TGTGCCAGCAGCCCGAGCGGGAGGAGCACAGATACGCAGTATTTT. The chain couples TRBV5-6 to TRBJ2-3; 9 bases map to TRBD2. The CDR3 covers 15 residues. With V trimmed by 4 bases and J by 0 bases, 3 bases remained unmatched. Germline CDR1 and CDR2: SGHDT and YYEEEE. The full variable domain, completed using reference TRBV5-6 and TRBJ2-3, is DAGVTQSPTHLIKTRGQQVTLRCSPKSGHDTVSWYQQALGQGPQFIFQYYEEEERQRGNFPDRFSGHQFPNYSSELNVNALLLGDSALYLCASSPSGRSTDTQYFGPGTRLTVL.

This sequence joins TRBV9 and TRBJ2-2; 7 positions match TRBD1. Germline V gene data show CDR1 as SGDLS and CDR2 as YYNGEE. The CDR3 spans 15 residues. J gave up 3 bases and V 2 bases, and 4 bases lay outside the gene matches. CDR3 in DNA: TGTGCCAGCAGCGTCACCGGGACAGACACCGGGGAGCTGTTTTTT. It yields the protein CASSVTGTDTGELFF. The variable domain in full, with the rest retrieved from reference TRBV9 and TRBJ2-2, is DSGVTQTPKHLITATGQRVTLRCSPRSGDLSVYWYQQSLDQGLQFLIQYYNGEERAKGNILERFSAQQFPDLHSELNLSSLELGDSALYFCASSVTGTDTGELFFGEGSRLTVL.

This chain uses TRBV5-5 with TRBJ2-2; 7 positions agree with TRBD1. The CDR3 length is 15 residues. V lost 4 bases, J lost 4 bases, and 7 bases stayed unmatched. Per the germline V gene, CDR1 is SGHKS and CDR2 is YYEKEE (reference sequence). Here the CDR3 DNA reads TGTGCCAGCAGCCTAGGGACAGCCGTCACCGGGGAGCTGTTTTTT. This sequence encodes CASSLGTAVTGELFF.

V and J are TRBV11-2 and TRBJ2-7; D uncertain. V lost 2 bases to trimming and J lost 6 bases, with 20 bases between them. From germline, CDR1 is SGHAT and CDR2 FQNNGV. The CDR3 contains 16 residues. This CDR3 is CASSLHPSVGLGEQYF. The CDR3, as DNA: TGTGCCAGCAGCTTACACCCCAGCGTAGGTTTGGGCGAGCAGTACTTC.

This chain joins TRBV30 and TRBJ2-1, with 9 bases lining up with TRBD1. Germline lookup yields CDR1 GTSNPN and CDR2 SVGIG (reference sequence). The length of the CDR3 is 16 residues. V lost 6 bases to trimming and J lost 3 bases; unmatched junction nucleotides: 12. CDR3 nucleotides: TGTGCCTGCACACTCTGGGACAGGGTGAACTACAATGAGCAGTTCTTC. It specifies CACTLWDRVNYNEQFF. The variable domain in full, with the rest retrieved from reference TRBV30 and TRBJ2-1, is SQTIHQWPATLVQPVGSPLSLECTVEGTSNPNLYWYRQAAGRGLQLLFYSVGIGQISSEVPQNLSASRPQDRQFILSSKKLLLSDSGFYLCACTLWDRVNYNEQFFGPGTRLTVL.

The chain recombines TRBV7-9 with TRBJ2-1, with 10 nucleotides matching TRBD1. Germline V gives CDR1 SEHNR, CDR2 FQNEAQ (reference sequence). Germline trimming cut 5 bases from V and 6 bases from J; bases unmatched to any gene: 4. The CDR3 is 14 residues long. The CDR3 sequence is CASSPDRGFNEQFF. In nucleotides, the CDR3 is TGTGCCAGCAGCCCGGACAGGGGGTTCAATGAGCAGTTCTTC. The full variable domain, completed using reference TRBV7-9 and TRBJ2-1, is DTGVSQNPRHKITKRGQNVTFRCDPISEHNRLYWYRQTLGQGPEFLTYFQNEAQLEKSRLLSDRFSAERPKGSFSTLEIQRTEQGDSAMYLCASSPDRGFNEQFFGPGTRLTVL.

The chain links TRBV19 to TRBJ2-2; D is perhaps TRBD2 (7 bases). Trimming stripped 5 bases from V and 4 bases from J, with 20 bases between. The germline gives CDR1 LNHDA, CDR2 SQIVND (reference sequence). The CDR3 runs 17 residues. The CDR3, as DNA: TGTGCCAGTAGTGCAGGGGCCCGGGGGGCGGGCACCGGGGAGCTGTTTTTT. Translating it yields CASSAGARGAGTGELFF.

The rearrangement links TRBV29-1 to TRBJ1-3; no definite D call. The V end was cut by 4 bases, the J end by 3 bases, with 7 bases between. Germline V lookup: CDR1 SQVTM, CDR2 ANQGSEA. The CDR3 runs to 12 residues. CDR3 DNA sequence: TGCAGCGTTGTAGACGGTGGAAACACCATATATTTT. Amino acids: CSVVDGGNTIYF.

The chain has TRBV6-5 and TRBJ1-2, with a possible D match to TRBD1 (5 bases). Germline CDR1 reads MNHEY; CDR2 reads SVGAGI. The CDR3 runs to 13 residues. Trimming cost V 4 bases and J 8 bases, with 14 bases left between them. The CDR3, as DNA: TGTGCCAGCAGTTGGAAAGGGGAGGGAGGCTACACCTTC. Protein sequence: CASSWKGEGGYTF.

The chain links TRBV5-1 to TRBJ2-6, with 10 bases that match TRBD1. The V gene's germline CDR1 is SGHRS and CDR2 YFSETQ. The ends lost 4 bases at V and 3 bases at J; junction bases unmatched: 7. This CDR3 comprises 17 residues. As DNA, the CDR3 is TGCGCCAGCAGCAATTGGACAGGGGGGCTTGGGGCCAACGTCCTGACTTTC. Residues: CASSNWTGGLGANVLTF.

The rearrangement joins TRBV9 to TRBJ2-3; 7 bases match TRBD1. Trimming removed 0 bases from V and 2 bases from J; junction bases left unmatched: 6. CDR3 size: 16 residues. CDR1 SGDLS and CDR2 YYNGEE come from the germline V gene. The CDR3 DNA reads TGTGCCAGCAGCGTAGTAGGGGGCCCACTCACAGATACGCAGTATTTT. Encoded protein: CASSVVGGPLTDTQYF.

The DNA of the CDR3 is TGTGCCAGCAGTTACCTTAGCGGGAGGGGTACCGGGGAGCTGTTTTTT. As protein: CASSYLSGRGTGELFF. The rearrangement uses TRBV6-7 and TRBJ2-2; TRBD2 matches 11 bases. TRBV6-7 is an ORF, with its function uncertain. The CDR3 is 16 amino acids. The V segment lost 2 bases and the J segment 5 bases; nucleotides outside the gene matches: 4.

By sample share, this clone is medium-sized (0.01 to 0.1%). V is TRBV11-2 and J is TRBJ2-3; 8 bases agree with TRBD1. Trimming took 4 bases from V and 1 from J; bases not matched to a gene: 4. The CDR3 is made up of 15 amino acids. Germline V gene sequence: CDR1 SGHAT, CDR2 FQNNGV. DNA of the CDR3: TGTGCCAGCAGCTCTCCGGGACAGGGCACAGATACGCAGTATTTT. Protein sequence: CASSSPGQGTDTQYF.

The V gene is TRBV7-3, the J gene TRBJ1-6; tentative D call: TRBD1 (6 bases). The CDR3 runs to 14 residues. The V gene lost 6 bases and the J gene lost 7 bases, with 13 bases spanning the gap. Germline assignment: CDR1 SGHTA and CDR2 FQGTGA. The CDR3 bases are TGTGCCAGCAGTGACAGGTCGGGGAATTCACCCCTCCACTTT. Its translation: CASSDRSGNSPLHF.

Here the CDR3 DNA reads TGTGCCAGCAGCTCTCCTCCCTACGAGCAGTACTTC. Translation gives CASSSPPYEQYF. The chain carries TRBV7-6 and TRBJ2-7; D is ambiguous. With 4 bases removed from V and 2 bases from J, the gap between germline ends came to 6 bases. Looked up from germline, CDR1 is SGHVS and CDR2 is FNYEAQ. The CDR3 spans 12 residues.

The chain uses TRBV28 and TRBJ2-7; tentatively, D is TRBD2 (6 bases). Germline-derived CDR1 and CDR2 are MDHEN and SYDVKM. The CDR3 is 18 residues long. With 1 base removed from V and 1 base from J, the gap between germline ends came to 20 bases. The CDR3 DNA reads as TGTGCCAGCAGTTTATTAAATTTTCGGGACTTTCTATCCTACGAGCAGTACTTC. As protein: CASSLLNFRDFLSYEQYF.

The V gene is TRBV18, the J gene TRBJ1-2; D call uncertain. The CDR3 contains 13 residues. V was cut by 3 bases and J by 4 bases, with 9 bases left in between. CDR1 is KGHSH, CDR2 LQKENI, per germline. In nucleotides, the CDR3 is TGTGCCAGCTCACCTGACTCCTCCTATGGCTACACCTTC. Protein: CASSPDSSYGYTF.

The rearrangement uses TRBV4-2 and TRBJ2-5, with a possible D match to TRBD1 (5 bases). This CDR3 region has 16 residues. The germline V and J ends were trimmed by 0 bases and 4 bases, with 15 bases remaining between them. Germline V gene data show CDR1 as LGHNA and CDR2 as YNFKEQ. The CDR3 sequence: CASSQERRTGRETQYF. DNA of the CDR3: TGTGCCAGCAGCCAAGAAAGGAGAACAGGCCGAGAGACCCAGTACTTC.